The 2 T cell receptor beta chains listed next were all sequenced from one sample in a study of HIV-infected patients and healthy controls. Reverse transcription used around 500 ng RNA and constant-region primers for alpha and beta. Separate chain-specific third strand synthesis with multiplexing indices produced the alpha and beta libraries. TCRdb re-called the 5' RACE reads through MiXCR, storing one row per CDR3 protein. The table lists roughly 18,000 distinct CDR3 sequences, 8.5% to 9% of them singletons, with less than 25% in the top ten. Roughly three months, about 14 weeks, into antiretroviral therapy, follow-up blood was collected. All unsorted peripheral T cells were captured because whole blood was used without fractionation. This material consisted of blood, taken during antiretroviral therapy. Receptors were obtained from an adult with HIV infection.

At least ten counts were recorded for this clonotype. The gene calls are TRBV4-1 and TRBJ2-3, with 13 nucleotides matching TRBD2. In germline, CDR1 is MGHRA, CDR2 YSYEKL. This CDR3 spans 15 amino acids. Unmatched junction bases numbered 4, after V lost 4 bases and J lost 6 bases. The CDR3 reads CASSLGLAGVDTQYF. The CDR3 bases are TGCGCCAGCAGCCTCGGACTAGCGGGAGTGGATACGCAGTATTTT.

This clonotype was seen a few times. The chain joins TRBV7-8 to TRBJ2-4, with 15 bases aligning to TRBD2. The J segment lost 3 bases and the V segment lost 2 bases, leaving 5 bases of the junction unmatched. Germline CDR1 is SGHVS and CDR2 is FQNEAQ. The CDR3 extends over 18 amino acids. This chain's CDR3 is CASSLSGLAGGGKNIQYF. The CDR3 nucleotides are TGTGCCAGCAGCTTATCGGGACTAGCGGGGGGAGGCAAAAACATTCAGTACTTC.